These T cell receptor beta chains were read from a single sample in a study of T cell changes during pregnancy in multiple sclerosis. The data were produced by immunoSEQ multiplex PCR, yet TCRdb's version contains in-frame clones alone and is incomplete. The sample lists 48,000 or so clones; 88% were seen once. The sequenced sample was CD4+ T cells from peripheral blood mononuclear cells, obtained in the second trimester of pregnancy. Receptor source: a female donor with multiple sclerosis, enrolled in a pregnancy study. Both conserved end residues are part of each CDR3. The D gene is left open where the match is weak. Clone size is shown for a subset of rows, as once, few, many or a class of expanded clone.

clone size	V gene	D gene	J gene	CDR3 protein	CDR3 DNA
NA	TRBV12-2	NA	TRBJ1-1	CASRLGPGETEAFF	TGTGCAAGTCGCTTAGGTCCGGGGGAAACTGAAGCTTTCTTT
NA	TRBV13	NA	TRBJ2-3	CASSPLSGTDTQYF	TGTGCCAGCAGCCCGCTTTCAGGGACAGATACGCAGTATTTT
NA	TRBV7-2	NA	TRBJ2-7	CASSSYSESEQYF	TGTGCCAGCAGCTCGTATTCGGAGAGCGAGCAGTACTTC
NA	TRBV7-9	NA	TRBJ2-1	CASSRDVFSGVKNNEQFF	TGTGCCAGCAGCCGTGATGTTTTTTCTGGAGTGAAGAACAATGAGCAGTTCTTC
NA	TRBV28	TRBD2	TRBJ2-3	CASSPYPSGTSMSDTQYF	TGTGCCAGCAGCCCGTACCCTAGCGGGACCTCCATGTCAGATACGCAGTATTTT
NA	TRBV19	NA	TRBJ1-1	CASSYINTEAFF	TGTGCCAGTAGTTACATTAACACTGAAGCTTTCTTT
NA	TRBV28	TRBD2	TRBJ2-7	CASSYGLAGHEQYF	TGTGCCAGCAGTTATGGGCTAGCGGGTCACGAGCAGTACTTC
medium-sized	TRBV2	NA	TRBJ1-5	CASLAGNSNQPQHF	TGTGCCAGCCTTGCGGGAAATAGCAATCAGCCCCAGCATTTT
NA	TRBV6-1	TRBD1	TRBJ2-2	CASNRQGIIGELFF	TGTGCCAGCAATCGACAGGGTATAATCGGGGAGCTGTTTTTT
NA	TRBV6-5	TRBD2	TRBJ2-7	CASSSIRTSGGEQYF	TGTGCCAGCAGTTCGATAAGGACTAGCGGGGGCGAGCAGTACTTC
NA	TRBV7-3	TRBD1	TRBJ1-1	CASSMGQGYTEAFF	TGTGCCAGCAGCATGGGACAGGGATACACTGAAGCTTTCTTT
NA	TRBV30	NA	TRBJ1-2	CAWIRSALAGGGYTF	TGTGCCTGGATAAGATCCGCCTTGGCGGGAGGCGGCTACACCTTC
once	TRBV2	NA	TRBJ1-6	CASSVGQFLSPLHF	TGTGCCAGCAGTGTCGGACAGTTCCTCTCACCCCTCCACTTT
few	TRBV9	TRBD2	TRBJ2-2	CASSVAPSGSGTGELFF	TGTGCCAGCAGCGTAGCGCCTAGCGGGAGCGGCACCGGGGAGCTGTTTTTT
NA	TRBV10-3	TRBD1	TRBJ2-5	CAISEGTTGKETQYF	TGTGCCATCAGTGAGGGTACGACAGGGAAAGAGACCCAGTACTTC
NA	TRBV7-9	TRBD2	TRBJ2-3	CASSLGMASGRPDTQYF	TGTGCCAGCAGCTTAGGTATGGCTAGCGGGAGACCAGATACGCAGTATTTT
NA	TRBV18	TRBD2	TRBJ2-1	CASSRTSGSYEQFF	TGTGCCAGCTCACGGACTAGCGGGAGCTATGAGCAGTTCTTC
NA	TRBV30	NA	TRBJ1-4	CAWSVSRLATNEKLFF	TGTGCCTGGAGTGTAAGTCGGCTAGCAACTAATGAAAAACTGTTTTTT
NA	TRBV6-6	NA	TRBJ1-4	CASRSRQEGNEKLFF	TGTGCCAGCAGGAGCCGACAGGAAGGGAATGAAAAACTGTTTTTT
NA	TRBV7-2	NA	TRBJ2-3	CASSLAPTDTQYF	TGTGCCAGCAGCTTGGCCCCTACAGATACGCAGTATTTT
NA	TRBV30	NA	TRBJ1-1	CAWTFRNTEAFF	TGTGCCTGGACCTTTAGGAACACTGAAGCTTTCTTT
NA	TRBV7-9	NA	TRBJ1-4	CASSPDRSGISEKLFF	TGTGCCAGCAGCCCTGACAGATCCGGCATTAGTGAAAAACTGTTTTTT
NA	TRBV7-3	TRBD1	TRBJ1-1	CASSPTGATEAFF	TGTGCCAGCAGCCCCACAGGGGCCACTGAAGCTTTCTTT
once	TRBV21-1	NA	TRBJ1-5	CASSKEGQGAINQPQHF	TGTGCCAGCAGCAAAGAGGGTCAGGGGGCTATCAATCAGCCCCAGCATTTT
NA	TRBV7-2	NA	TRBJ2-3	CASSLLRADTQYF	TGTGCCAGCAGCTTGTTGCGGGCAGATACGCAGTATTTT
once	TRBV28	TRBD2	TRBJ2-7	CASESPGGRLGEQYF	TGTGCCAGCGAAAGCCCGGGCGGGAGATTGGGCGAGCAGTACTTC
NA	TRBV19	TRBD2	TRBJ2-3	CASSLRDPRTGGITDTQYF	TGTGCCAGTAGCCTCCGGGACCCACGTACGGGAGGGATCACAGATACGCAGTATTTT
NA	TRBV25-1	NA	TRBJ1-1	CASSPAQDTEAFF	TGTGCCAGCAGTCCTGCGCAGGACACTGAAGCTTTCTTT
NA	TRBV11-1	TRBD1	TRBJ2-7	CASSTSRTGNPYEQYF	TGTGCCAGCAGCACCAGTAGGACAGGGAACCCCTACGAGCAGTACTTC
NA	TRBV18	TRBD1	TRBJ1-4	CASSPAGGTGVEKLFF	TGTGCCAGCTCACCAGCCGGCGGGACAGGGGTAGAAAAACTGTTTTTT
NA	TRBV28	NA	TRBJ2-3	CASGLTGIADTQYF	TGTGCCAGCGGATTAACGGGGATCGCAGATACGCAGTATTTT
NA	TRBV19	NA	TRBJ1-5	CASRAPLNNQPQHF	TGTGCCAGTAGAGCCCCACTCAACAATCAGCCCCAGCATTTT
NA	TRBV5-1	TRBD2	TRBJ2-5	CASRPGGRVETQYF	TGCGCCAGCAGGCCGGGGGGAAGGGTGGAGACCCAGTACTTC
NA	TRBV6-5	NA	TRBJ2-3	CASSYGIEGGWDTQYF	TGTGCCAGCAGTTACGGTATCGAGGGAGGATGGGATACGCAGTATTTT
few	TRBV30	NA	TRBJ1-1	CAWMLRSEAFF	TGTGCCTGGATGTTACGGTCTGAAGCTTTCTTT
NA	TRBV27	NA	TRBJ1-1	CASSLWQGGTEAFF	TGTGCCAGCAGTTTATGGCAGGGTGGGACTGAAGCTTTCTTT
NA	TRBV27	TRBD2	TRBJ2-5	CASSLRNQAGGRTPQYF	TGTGCCAGCAGTTTAAGGAATCAAGCGGGAGGCCGTACGCCCCAGTACTTC
NA	TRBV2	NA	TRBJ2-3	CASSTSPGNPSDF	TGTGCCAGCAGTACCTCGCCAGGGAACCCCTCTGATTTT
NA	TRBV6-1	TRBD1	TRBJ1-1	CASSRTTGATEAFF	TGTGCCAGCAGTCGGACAACAGGGGCCACTGAAGCTTTCTTT
NA	TRBV2	NA	TRBJ1-5	CASREQIDQPQHF	TGTGCCAGCAGGGAACAGATCGATCAGCCCCAGCATTTT
NA	TRBV5-1	TRBD1	TRBJ2-7	CASSLDGQGADEQYF	TGCGCCAGCAGCTTGGACGGACAGGGGGCCGACGAGCAGTACTTC
NA	TRBV15	TRBD2	TRBJ2-3	CATSSRLAGGTDTQYF	TGTGCCACCAGCAGCAGACTAGCGGGAGGTACAGATACGCAGTATTTT
NA	TRBV5-1	NA	TRBJ2-5	CASSYSGTYQETQYF	TGCGCCAGCAGCTATTCCGGGACATATCAAGAGACCCAGTACTTC
NA	TRBV5-1	NA	TRBJ1-6	CASSSTVEGGVGNSPLHF	TGCGCCAGCAGCTCAACCGTGGAGGGAGGGGTCGGTAATTCACCCCTCCACTTT
NA	TRBV28	TRBD2	TRBJ2-7	CASSLWGTSGSYEQYF	TGTGCCAGCAGTTTATGGGGGACTAGCGGGAGCTACGAGCAGTACTTC
NA	TRBV7-2	TRBD2	TRBJ2-7	CASSASGLAYYEQYF	TGTGCCAGCAGCGCATCGGGACTAGCCTACTACGAGCAGTACTTC
medium-sized	TRBV7-2	NA	TRBJ1-2	CASSFINYGYTF	TGTGCCAGCAGCTTCATTAACTATGGCTACACCTTC
NA	TRBV19	TRBD2	TRBJ2-1	CASSLLAAISYNEQFF	TGTGCCAGTAGCCTGCTAGCGGCCATTTCCTACAATGAGCAGTTCTTC
once	TRBV12-5	TRBD1	TRBJ2-3	CASGLDPDLRDRKSLTDTQYF	TGTGCTAGTGGTTTGGATCCAGACCTCCGGGACAGGAAATCCCTCACAGATACGCAGTATTTT
NA	TRBV19	NA	TRBJ2-7	CASSNSYEQYF	TGTGCCAGTAGTAACAGCTACGAGCAGTACTTC
NA	TRBV7-2	NA	TRBJ2-5	CASSDSGPQETQYF	TGTGCCAGCAGCGATAGCGGCCCACAAGAGACCCAGTACTTC
NA	TRBV25-1	TRBD1	TRBJ2-5	CASSSPVQGDQETQYF	TGTGCCAGCAGTTCACCTGTCCAGGGGGACCAAGAGACCCAGTACTTC
NA	TRBV9	NA	TRBJ1-2	CASSGYRDAGYTF	TGTGCCAGCAGCGGCTACAGGGACGCTGGCTACACCTTC
NA	TRBV18	NA	TRBJ2-5	CASSSLWRDFQETQYF	TGTGCCAGCTCATCCCTCTGGAGGGACTTCCAAGAGACCCAGTACTTC
NA	TRBV19	TRBD1	TRBJ2-3	CASSTQGSTDTQYF	TGTGCCAGTAGTACACAGGGGAGCACAGATACGCAGTATTTT
few	TRBV29-1	NA	TRBJ1-1	CSVWGAEAFF	TGCAGCGTGTGGGGGGCTGAAGCTTTCTTT